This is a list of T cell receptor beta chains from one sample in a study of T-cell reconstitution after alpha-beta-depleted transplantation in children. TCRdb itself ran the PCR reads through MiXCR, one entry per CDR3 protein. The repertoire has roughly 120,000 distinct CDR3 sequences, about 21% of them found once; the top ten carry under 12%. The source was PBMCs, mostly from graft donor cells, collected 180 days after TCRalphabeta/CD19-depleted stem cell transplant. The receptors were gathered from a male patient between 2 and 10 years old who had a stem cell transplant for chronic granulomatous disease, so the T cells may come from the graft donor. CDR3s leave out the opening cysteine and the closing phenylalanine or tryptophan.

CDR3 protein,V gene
SAREIEQF,TRBV20-1
ASSFWTSGSTGELF,TRBV7-8
SATEGNTIY,TRBV29-1
ASHYRDRGFNEQY,TRBV10-1
ASSDRGVGNSPLH,TRBV25-1
SARDFASGGETQY,TRBV20-1
ASSESRGNNEQF,TRBV10-1
ASSLSSQETQY,TRBV5-6
ASSLEIGNTIY,TRBV12-3/TRBV12-4
SAIVPGTYEQY,TRBV20-1
ASSPTFTDTQY,TRBV5-1
ASTQSGRSGELF,TRBV6-2/TRBV6-3
ASSLADSPLH,TRBV12-3/TRBV12-4
ASSLVGGPLLDEQY,TRBV12-3/TRBV12-4
ATSRDGPGLSTDTQY,TRBV15
ATQTSGPRDEQF,TRBV28
ASSFRTYSYEQY,TRBV12-3/TRBV12-4
SVEVSGSPNTEAF,TRBV29-1
ASSFCLFGTGDEKLF,TRBV5-7
ASSFETSVLAKNIQY,TRBV28
ASSVDSWELF,TRBV9
ASSPIRV,TRBV7-6
SARWGQGETQY,TRBV20-1
ASSRLTSGTTDTQY,TRBV4-3
ASSFRNRVTGELF,TRBV5-6
ASSFPSGTYEQY,TRBV12-3/TRBV12-4
ASSFRQGQETQY,TRBV28
ASSQERWDRIVETQY,TRBV4-3
SARDGGRGGAYNEQF,TRBV20-1
ASSQLEGKAGGYGYT,TRBV4-1
ASSLSSRGTDTQY,TRBV12-3/TRBV12-4
ASSATSGRGYEQY,TRBV7-9
SARGWDQETQY,TRBV20-1
SATGGGLGNTGELF,TRBV20-1
ASSQDVGPSSYNEQF,TRBV5-1
ASSETSGSYNEQF,TRBV6-1
SASRRNQPQH,TRBV20-1